The clone carrying this T cell receptor (beta chain) was seen only a few times. The data were taken from a study of identical twins. Trimming cost V 5 bases and J 8 bases; bases outside gene matches: 8. CDR3 length equals 16 residues. TCRdb independently ran MiXCR on the 5' RACE reads; one entry per CDR3 protein. The profile shows about 700,000 distinct CDR3 sequences, over 8.5% of them singletons. This sample was also put to use in a study of yellow fever vaccine responses in identical twins.

The TCR sequence derives from a woman aged 18 to 35 in good health. Material: PBMCs. The V call is TRBV12-3 or TRBV12-4, the J call TRBJ2-1; 14 bases fit TRBD2. CDR3 protein: CASSTGTSGSMDEQFF. The CDR3, as DNA: TGTGCCAGCAGTACAGGGACTAGCGGGAGTATGGATGAGCAGTTCTTC.